This T cell receptor beta chain originates from a study of breast tumors, draining lymph nodes, adjacent tissues. Notes on the study in general: Luminal-like breast cancer showed significantly higher tumor–nontumor repertoire similarity than basal-like. Tumors had less TCR diversity than lymph nodes, more than nontumor tissue. Most tumor T cells seemingly derive from lymph node, then expand in tumor. The lymph node origin of tumor T cells was framed as consistent with a hypothesis, not demonstrated.

Axillary draining lymph nodes of breast cancer patients supplied the node samples. The germline CDR1 and CDR2 sequences are SGDLS and YYNGEE. Trimming took off 0 bases at V and 3 bases at J, with 12 bases between the two ends. This CDR3 spans 16 amino acids. TCRdb redid the calling of the multiplex PCR reads with MiXCR, one entry per CDR3 protein. Of under 150,000 distinct CDR3 sequences in the sample, around 20% are singletons; the top ten hold roughly 3.5%. This clonotype was seen at least ten times. Its antigen remains unknown. Sequenced input: axillary lymph node tissue. This chain links TRBV9 with TRBJ2-2, with D perhaps matching TRBD2 (6 bases). The clonotype comes from a female donor with breast cancer. Some clones in this sample may be carry-over from other donors' samples. The CDR3 nucleotides are TGTGCCAGCAGCGTAGGGGTTAGCGGCTACACCGGGGAGCTGTTTTTT. Amino acid sequence: CASSVGVSGYTGELFF.